This T cell receptor beta chain was sequenced for a study of response to subunit inactivated influenza vaccine. TCRdb reprocessed the RT-PCR reads via MiXCR and lists one record per CDR3 protein. The sample includes 500,000 to 700,000 distinct CDR3 sequences, around 25% of them seen just once. Trimming at V came to 1 base and at J to 5 bases, leaving 6 bases not matched to a gene. This CDR3 is 16 amino acids long. CDR1 is SGHKS, CDR2 YYEKEE, per germline (reference sequence). These records were also assigned to another study, of T cells expressing NK-cell markers. As reported in that work: In generating TCR beta cDNA, 5'RACE template switching with UMIs was used. In four donors, dominant clonotypes made up roughly 25-60.1% of CD3+CD56-NKG2C+ cells.

Sequenced material: CD4+ T cells sorted from PBMCs, taken 12 days after vaccination. The V call is TRBV5-5, the J call TRBJ1-6; 7 bases are a match to TRBD1. The TCR comes from a man aged 50-59 years who received an inactivated influenza vaccine. The CDR3 region is CASSLWAGGDNSPLHF. The CDR3 region has the DNA TGTGCCAGCAGCTTGTGGGCAGGGGGGGATAATTCACCCCTCCACTTT.